This TCR beta chain appears in the sequencing data of a study of T cell repertoires and HLA-DP antigens. For the study at large: A couple of male donors and one female donor spanned ages 18-to-29 through 60-to-69.

Sequencing was performed with immunoSEQ multiplex PCR; in TCRdb, only in-frame clones are kept and a portion is missing. The table shows some 110,000 clones, with 85% to 95% occurring only once. In the case of this clone: Its target is unknown.

From germline, CDR1 is LNHDA and CDR2 SQIVND (reference sequence). The CDR3 is 14 residues long. V was clipped by 6 bases and J by 1 base, with 9 bases between them. V is TRBV19 and J is TRBJ2-2; D is undetermined. The clonotype comes from a woman between 18 and 30 years old in good health and CMV-seronegative. The sequenced sample was CD4+ T cells from PBMCs. The CDR3 DNA follows: TGTGCCAGTAGACCCCGTCGGAACACCGGGGAGCTGTTTTTT. Amino acids: CASRPRRNTGELFF.